The text below deals with one T cell receptor beta chain. The antigen it binds to is not known. No quality values exist for individual bases; no much larger clone is one base distant. Ficoll-Paque density gradient centrifugation was used to isolate PBMCs. Sequencing used an Illumina NovaSeq 6000. TCRalpha and TCRbeta cDNA libraries were constructed by 5'RACE with constant-segment primers, with sample barcodes and unique molecular identifiers being introduced. Trizol reagent was used to extract RNA from every sample. Libraries were amplified in two PCR steps, with a second sample barcode and Illumina TruSeq adapters added in the second step. Libraries were sequenced on an Illumina NovaSeq with 2 x 150 bp paired-end reads. On the authors' methods: The reads were demultiplexed and collapsed into UMI-guided consensus sequences using migec v1.2.7. Using mixcr v2.1.11, UMI consensuses were aligned to TRA and TRB V and J templates and then assembled into clonotypes. Expanded or contracted clonotypes were those called significant by both edgeR and NoisET, with noise models trained on biological replicates. edgeR calls used a false discovery rate-adjusted p below 0.01 and a log2 fold-change threshold of 1. As an exploratory analysis of dynamics, max-normalized trajectories of the 1000 most abundant clonotypes were examined with PCA combined with hierarchical clustering. Separately sequenced CD4+ and CD8+ repertoires were used to assign a CD4 or CD8 phenotype to each responding clone. Using fastp trimming at Q25 and MiXCR clonotype assembly, TCRdb reanalyzed the public sequencing data and kept in-frame beta chains. Rows are unified per CDR3 protein, each entry keeping the most common DNA and genes. The V and J calls were determined by TCRdb, not by the authors. Present in this sample are 400,000 to 500,000 distinct CDR3 sequences, around 20% of which were seen just once. The ten largest clones add up to 7.5% to 10% of the sample.

The data derive from a study of T-cell memory formation after mild COVID-19 (dated by TCRdb to about 2021). The study in broad terms: TCR sequence clusters from the two donors were largely donor specific. The cohort was made up of two young adult volunteers, one female and one male, who were previously healthy. In two donors, T-cell clones that expanded and contracted after mild COVID-19 were followed by sequencing TCRalpha and TCRbeta repertoires longitudinally. Study-wide findings and limitations: The study included only a couple of mild cases, and larger cohorts that include severe cases with pre-infection samples were judged to be necessary. Some responding clones were detected in pre-infection memory, which suggested that pre-existing cross-reactive memory T cells had joined the SARS-CoV-2 response. The second-wave clones that peaked on day 37 were not confirmed to be SARS-CoV-2 specific. Contracting CD4+ clones turned up mainly in the CM and EM memory subsets, whereas EMRA was where CD8+ clones were enriched. From day 15 to 85, contracting clones showed balanced CD4/CD8 phenotypes, whereas a second wave of clones that expanded from day 15 to 37 leaned towards CD4+.

The germline V gene encodes CDR1 SGHRS and CDR2 YFSETQ. Relative to germline, V is 0 bases shorter and J is 4 bases shorter, with 11 bases between their ends. The CDR3 numbers 15 residues from cysteine through phenylalanine. Kept here is only the CDR3 DNA, which spans 45 bases and is read in frame from base 1. This receptor was taken from an adult woman who had mild COVID-19 (a few samples of this study predate the infection). The sample titles of this study are shuffled in the database, so cell type and time point are left out; the donor was told from shared clones. The chain is encoded by TRBV5-1 joined to TRBJ1-5, and TRBD1 may be the D gene, going by 6 matching bases. The specimen was PBMCs or a T cell subset sorted from them (not recorded which). The CDR3 protein: CASSLEGGRNQPQHF. The nucleotides are TGCGCCAGCAGCTTGGAGGGGGGGCGTAATCAGCCCCAGCATTTT.